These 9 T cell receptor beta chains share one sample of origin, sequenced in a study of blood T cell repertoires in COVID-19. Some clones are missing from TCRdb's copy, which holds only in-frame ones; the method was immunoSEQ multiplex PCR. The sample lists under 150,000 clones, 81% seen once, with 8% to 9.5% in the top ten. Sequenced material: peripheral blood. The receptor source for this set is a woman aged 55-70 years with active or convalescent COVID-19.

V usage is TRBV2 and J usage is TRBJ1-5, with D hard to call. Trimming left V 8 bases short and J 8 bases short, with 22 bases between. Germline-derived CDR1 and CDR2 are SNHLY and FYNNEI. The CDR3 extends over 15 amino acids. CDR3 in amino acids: CASSRASNSVEPQHF. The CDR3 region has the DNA TGTGCCAGCTCGCGGGCCTCTAACTCGGTAGAGCCCCAGCATTTT.

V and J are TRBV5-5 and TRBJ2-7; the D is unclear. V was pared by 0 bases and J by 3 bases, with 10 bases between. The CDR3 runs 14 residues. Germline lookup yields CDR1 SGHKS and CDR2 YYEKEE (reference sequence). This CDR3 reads CASSLAITVYEQYF. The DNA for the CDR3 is TGTGCCAGCAGCTTGGCCATTACGGTCTACGAGCAGTACTTC.

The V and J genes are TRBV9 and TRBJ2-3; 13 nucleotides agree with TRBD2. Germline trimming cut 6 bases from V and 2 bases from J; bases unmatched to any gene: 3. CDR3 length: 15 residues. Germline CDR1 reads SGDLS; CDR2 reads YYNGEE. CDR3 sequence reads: CASTLAGGPTDTQYF. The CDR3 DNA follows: TGTGCCAGCACACTAGCGGGGGGGCCCACAGATACGCAGTATTTT.

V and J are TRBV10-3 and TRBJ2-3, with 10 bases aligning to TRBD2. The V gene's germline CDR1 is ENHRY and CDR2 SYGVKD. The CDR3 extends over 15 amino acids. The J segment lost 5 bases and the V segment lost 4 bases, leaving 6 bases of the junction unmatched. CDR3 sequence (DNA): TGTGCCATCAGTGCCCTAGCGGGAGAGGGAGATACGCAGTATTTT. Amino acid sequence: CAISALAGEGDTQYF.

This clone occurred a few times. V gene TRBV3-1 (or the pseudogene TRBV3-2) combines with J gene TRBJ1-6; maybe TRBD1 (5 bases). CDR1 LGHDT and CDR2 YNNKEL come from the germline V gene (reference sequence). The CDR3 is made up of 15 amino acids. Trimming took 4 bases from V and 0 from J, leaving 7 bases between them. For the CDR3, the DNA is TGTGCCAGCAGCCGACAGAGCTCCTATAATTCACCCCTCCACTTT. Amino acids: CASSRQSSYNSPLHF.

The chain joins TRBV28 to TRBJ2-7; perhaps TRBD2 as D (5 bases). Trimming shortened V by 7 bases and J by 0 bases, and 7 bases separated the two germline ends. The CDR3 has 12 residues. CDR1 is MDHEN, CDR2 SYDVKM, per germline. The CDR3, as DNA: TGTGCCAGCAAAGGGAGCTCCTACGAGCAGTACTTC. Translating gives CASKGSSYEQYF.

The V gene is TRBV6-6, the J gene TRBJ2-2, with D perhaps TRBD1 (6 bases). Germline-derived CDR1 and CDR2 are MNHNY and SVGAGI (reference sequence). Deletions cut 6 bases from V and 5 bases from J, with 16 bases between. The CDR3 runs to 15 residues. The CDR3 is CASSPALTGTGELFF. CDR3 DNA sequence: TGTGCCAGCAGCCCAGCGTTAACAGGGACCGGGGAGCTGTTTTTT.

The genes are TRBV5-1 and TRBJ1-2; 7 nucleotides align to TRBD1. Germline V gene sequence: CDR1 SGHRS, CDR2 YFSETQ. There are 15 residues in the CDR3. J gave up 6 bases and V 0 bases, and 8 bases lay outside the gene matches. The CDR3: CASSLADRERDGYTF. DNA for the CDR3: TGCGCCAGCAGCTTGGCCGACAGGGAAAGGGATGGCTACACCTTC.

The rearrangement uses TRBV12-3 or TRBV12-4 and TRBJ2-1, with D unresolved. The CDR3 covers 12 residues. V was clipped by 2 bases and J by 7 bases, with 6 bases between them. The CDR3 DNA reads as TGTGCCAGCAGTTTATCAGCGAATGAGCAGTTCTTC. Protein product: CASSLSANEQFF.